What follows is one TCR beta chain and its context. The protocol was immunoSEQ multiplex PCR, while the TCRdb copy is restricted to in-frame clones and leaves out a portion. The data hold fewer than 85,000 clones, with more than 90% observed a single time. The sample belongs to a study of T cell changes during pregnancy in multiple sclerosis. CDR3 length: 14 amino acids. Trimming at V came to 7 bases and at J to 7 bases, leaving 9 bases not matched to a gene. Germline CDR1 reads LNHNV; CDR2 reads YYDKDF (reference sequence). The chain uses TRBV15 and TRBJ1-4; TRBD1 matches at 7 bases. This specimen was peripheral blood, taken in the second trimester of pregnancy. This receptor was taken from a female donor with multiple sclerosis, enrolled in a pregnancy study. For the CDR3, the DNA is TGTGCCACCAATACCGGGACAGCGACTGAAAAACTGTTTTTT. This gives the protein CATNTGTATEKLFF.